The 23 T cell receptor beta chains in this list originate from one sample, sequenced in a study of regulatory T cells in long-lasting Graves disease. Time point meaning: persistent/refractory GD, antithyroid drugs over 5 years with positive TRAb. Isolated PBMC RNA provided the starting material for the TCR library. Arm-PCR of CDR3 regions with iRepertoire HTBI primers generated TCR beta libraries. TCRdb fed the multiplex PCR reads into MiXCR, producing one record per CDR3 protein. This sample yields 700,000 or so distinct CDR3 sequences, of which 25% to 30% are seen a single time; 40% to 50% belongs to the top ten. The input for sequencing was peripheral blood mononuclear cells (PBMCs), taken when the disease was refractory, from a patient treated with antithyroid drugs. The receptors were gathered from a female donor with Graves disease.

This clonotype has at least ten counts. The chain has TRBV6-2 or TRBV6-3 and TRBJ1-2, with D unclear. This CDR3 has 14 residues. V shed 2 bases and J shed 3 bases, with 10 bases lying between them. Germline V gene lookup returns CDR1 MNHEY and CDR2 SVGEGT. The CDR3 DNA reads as TGTGCCAGCAGTTACGGTGGGGAGTACTATGGCTACACCTTC. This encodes CASSYGGEYYGYTF.

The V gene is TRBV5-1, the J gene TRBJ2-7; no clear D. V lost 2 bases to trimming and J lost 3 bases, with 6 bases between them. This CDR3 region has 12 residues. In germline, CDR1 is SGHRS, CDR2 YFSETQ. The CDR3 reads CASSFKSYEQYF. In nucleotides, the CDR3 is TGCGCCAGCAGCTTCAAAAGCTACGAGCAGTACTTC.

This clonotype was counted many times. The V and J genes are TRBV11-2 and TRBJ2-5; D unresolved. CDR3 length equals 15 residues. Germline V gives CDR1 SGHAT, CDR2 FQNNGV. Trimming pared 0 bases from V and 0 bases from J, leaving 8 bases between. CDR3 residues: CASSLDWAYQETQYF. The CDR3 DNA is TGTGCCAGCAGCTTAGATTGGGCGTACCAAGAGACCCAGTACTTC.

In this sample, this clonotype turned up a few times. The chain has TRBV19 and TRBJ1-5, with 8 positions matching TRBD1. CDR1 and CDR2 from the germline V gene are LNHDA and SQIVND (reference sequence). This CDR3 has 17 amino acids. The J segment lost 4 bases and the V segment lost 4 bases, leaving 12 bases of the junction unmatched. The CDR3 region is CASSTRRDRRLNQPQHF. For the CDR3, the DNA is TGTGCCAGTAGTACACGGAGGGACAGGAGGCTTAATCAGCCCCAGCATTTT.

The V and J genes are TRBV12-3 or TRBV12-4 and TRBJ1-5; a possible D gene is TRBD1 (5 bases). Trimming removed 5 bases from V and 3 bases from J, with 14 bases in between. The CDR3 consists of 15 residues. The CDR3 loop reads CASSEAGTVNQPQHF. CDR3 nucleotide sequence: TGTGCCAGCAGTGAAGCAGGGACGGTCAATCAGCCCCAGCATTTT.

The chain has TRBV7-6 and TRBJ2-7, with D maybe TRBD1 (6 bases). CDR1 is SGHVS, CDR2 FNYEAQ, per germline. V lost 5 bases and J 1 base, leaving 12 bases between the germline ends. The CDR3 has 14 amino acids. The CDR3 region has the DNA TGTGCCAGCAGCCCTGACAGGATTTCCTACGAGCAGTACTTC. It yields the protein CASSPDRISYEQYF. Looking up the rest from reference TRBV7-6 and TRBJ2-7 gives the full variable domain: GAGVSQSPRYKVTKRGQDVALRCDPISGHVSLYWYRQALGQGPEFLTYFNYEAQQDKSGLPNDRFSAERPEGSISTLTIQRTEQRDSAMYRCASSPDRISYEQYFGPGTRLTVT.

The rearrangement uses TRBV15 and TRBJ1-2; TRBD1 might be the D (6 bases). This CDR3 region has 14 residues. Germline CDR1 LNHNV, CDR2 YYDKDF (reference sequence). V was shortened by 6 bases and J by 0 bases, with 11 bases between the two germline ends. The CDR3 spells CATRPDSSNYGYTF. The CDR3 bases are TGTGCCACCAGGCCGGACAGTTCTAACTATGGCTACACCTTC.

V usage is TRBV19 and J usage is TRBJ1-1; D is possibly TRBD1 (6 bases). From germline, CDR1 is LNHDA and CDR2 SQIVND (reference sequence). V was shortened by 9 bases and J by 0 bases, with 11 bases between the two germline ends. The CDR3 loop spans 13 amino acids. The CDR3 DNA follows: TGTGCCAGCGGCGGGACAATGAACACTGAAGCTTTCTTT. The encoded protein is CASGGTMNTEAFF.

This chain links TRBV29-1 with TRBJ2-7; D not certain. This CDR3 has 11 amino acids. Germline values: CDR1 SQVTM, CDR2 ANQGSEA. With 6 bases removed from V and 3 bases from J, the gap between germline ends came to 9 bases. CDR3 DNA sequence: TGCAGCGTGGAAACAGACTACGAGCAGTACTTC. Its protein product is CSVETDYEQYF.

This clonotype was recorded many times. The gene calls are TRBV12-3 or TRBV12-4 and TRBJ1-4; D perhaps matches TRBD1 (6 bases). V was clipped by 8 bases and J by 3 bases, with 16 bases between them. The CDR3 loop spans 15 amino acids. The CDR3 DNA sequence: TGTGCCAGCGGGGGACACATCGATCCTAATGAAAAACTGTTTTTT. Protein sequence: CASGGHIDPNEKLFF.

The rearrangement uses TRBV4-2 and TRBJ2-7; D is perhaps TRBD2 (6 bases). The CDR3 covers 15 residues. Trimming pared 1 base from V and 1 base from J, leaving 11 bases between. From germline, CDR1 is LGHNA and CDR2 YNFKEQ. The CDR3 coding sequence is TGTGCCAGCAGCCAAGTTCTAGCGCCTTCCTACGAGCAGTACTTC. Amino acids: CASSQVLAPSYEQYF.

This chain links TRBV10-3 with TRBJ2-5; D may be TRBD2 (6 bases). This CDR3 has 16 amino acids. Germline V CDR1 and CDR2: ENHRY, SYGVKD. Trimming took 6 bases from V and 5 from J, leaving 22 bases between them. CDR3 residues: CAISFGAGSQGETQYF. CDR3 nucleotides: TGTGCCATCAGCTTCGGGGCCGGGAGCCAAGGGGAGACCCAGTACTTC.

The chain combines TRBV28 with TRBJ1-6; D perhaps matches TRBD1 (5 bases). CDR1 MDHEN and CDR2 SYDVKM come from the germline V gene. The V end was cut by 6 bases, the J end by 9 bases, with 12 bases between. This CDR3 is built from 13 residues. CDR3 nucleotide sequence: TGTGCCAGCAGACAACTTAGGGGTTCACCCCTCCACTTT. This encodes CASRQLRGSPLHF.

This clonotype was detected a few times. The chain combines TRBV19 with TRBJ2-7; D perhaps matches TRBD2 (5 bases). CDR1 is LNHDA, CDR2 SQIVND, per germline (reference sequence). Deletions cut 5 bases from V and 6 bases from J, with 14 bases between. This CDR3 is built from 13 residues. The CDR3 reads CASSSQAGVEQYF. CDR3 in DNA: TGTGCCAGTAGTTCCCAGGCCGGGGTCGAGCAGTACTTC.

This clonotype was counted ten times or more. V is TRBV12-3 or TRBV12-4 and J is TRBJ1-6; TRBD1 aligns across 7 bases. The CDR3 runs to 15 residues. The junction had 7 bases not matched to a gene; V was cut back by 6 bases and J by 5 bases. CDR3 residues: CASSRGTVNNSPLHF. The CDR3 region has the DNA TGTGCCAGCAGCCGTGGGACAGTAAATAATTCACCCCTCCACTTT.

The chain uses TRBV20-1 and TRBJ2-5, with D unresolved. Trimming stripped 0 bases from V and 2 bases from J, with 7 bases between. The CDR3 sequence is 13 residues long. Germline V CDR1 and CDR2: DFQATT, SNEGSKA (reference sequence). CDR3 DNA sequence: TGCAGTGCTAGAGATATATGGCAAGAGACCCAGTACTTC. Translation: CSARDIWQETQYF.

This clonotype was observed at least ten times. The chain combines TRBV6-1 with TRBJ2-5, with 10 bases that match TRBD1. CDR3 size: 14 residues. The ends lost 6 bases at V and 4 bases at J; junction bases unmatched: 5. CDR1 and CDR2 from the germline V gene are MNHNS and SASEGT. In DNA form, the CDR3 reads TGTGCCAGCAGGCTGACAGGGGGCGGAGAGACCCAGTACTTC. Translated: CASRLTGGGETQYF.

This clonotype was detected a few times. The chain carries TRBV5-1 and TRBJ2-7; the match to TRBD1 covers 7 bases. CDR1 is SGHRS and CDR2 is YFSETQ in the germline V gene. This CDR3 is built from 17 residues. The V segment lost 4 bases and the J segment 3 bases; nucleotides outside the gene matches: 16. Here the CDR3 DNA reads TGCGCCAGCAGCCGGGACAGCCGGGACCTAGGAGTCTACGAGCAGTACTTC. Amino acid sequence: CASSRDSRDLGVYEQYF.

The CDR3 coding sequence is TGTGCCAGTAGTATAGGCCAGCAAGAGACCCAGTACTTC. Residues: CASSIGQQETQYF. This chain links TRBV19 with TRBJ2-5, with unresolved D. The ends were cut back, 1 base at V and 2 bases at J, with 5 bases in the middle. This CDR3 spans 13 amino acids. The V gene's germline CDR1 is LNHDA and CDR2 SQIVND (reference sequence).

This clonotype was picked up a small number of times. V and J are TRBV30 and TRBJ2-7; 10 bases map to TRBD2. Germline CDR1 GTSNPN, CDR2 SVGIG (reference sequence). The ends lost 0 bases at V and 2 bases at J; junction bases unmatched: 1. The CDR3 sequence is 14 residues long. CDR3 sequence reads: CAWSVLAGAYEQYF. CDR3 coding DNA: TGTGCCTGGAGTGTTCTAGCGGGAGCCTACGAGCAGTACTTC.

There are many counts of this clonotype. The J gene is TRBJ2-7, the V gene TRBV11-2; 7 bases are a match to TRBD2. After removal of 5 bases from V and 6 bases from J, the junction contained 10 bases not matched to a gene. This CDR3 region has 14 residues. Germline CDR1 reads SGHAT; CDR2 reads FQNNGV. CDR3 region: CASSATGTTGEQYF. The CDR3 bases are TGTGCCAGCAGCGCAACCGGGACTACGGGCGAGCAGTACTTC. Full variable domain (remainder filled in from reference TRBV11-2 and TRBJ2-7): EAGVAQSPRYKIIEKRQSVAFWCNPISGHATLYWYQQILGQGPKLLIQFQNNGVVDDSQLPKDRFSAERLKGVDSTLKIQPAKLEDSAVYLCASSATGTTGEQYFGPGTRLTVT.

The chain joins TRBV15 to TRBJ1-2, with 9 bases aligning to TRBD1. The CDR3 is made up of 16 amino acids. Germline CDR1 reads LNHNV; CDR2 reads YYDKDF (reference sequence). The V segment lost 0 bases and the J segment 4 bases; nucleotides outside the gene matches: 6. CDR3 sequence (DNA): TGTGCCACCAGCAGAGATTCCGGGACAGGGCTCTATGGCTACACCTTC. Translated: CATSRDSGTGLYGYTF.

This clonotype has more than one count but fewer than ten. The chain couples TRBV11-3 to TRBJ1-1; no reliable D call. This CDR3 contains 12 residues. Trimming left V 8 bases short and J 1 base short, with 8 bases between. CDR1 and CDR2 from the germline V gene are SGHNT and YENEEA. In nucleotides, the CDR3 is TGTGCCAGCTTCTTACCGAACACTGAAGCTTTCTTT. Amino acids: CASFLPNTEAFF.